The present T cell receptor (beta chain) was sequenced within a study of T cell responses to AZD1222 COVID-19 vaccine. Between the trimmed V and J ends, which lost 8 bases and 0 bases, there was a span of 11 bases. CDR1 and CDR2 (germline): SNHLY, FYNNEI. The CDR3 spans 14 residues. Data came from immunoSEQ multiplex PCR; TCRdb stores just in-frame clones and leaves some out. The sample shows some 140,000 clones, about 87% of them seen only once. The TCR comes from an adult in good health. The rearrangement links TRBV2 to TRBJ2-4; possible D gene TRBD1, 5 bases. The source was peripheral blood, collected on day 0 of AZD1222 vaccination. CDR3 DNA: TGTGCCAGCGGGAAGGGGTTAGCCAAAAACATTCAGTACTTC. This codes for CASGKGLAKNIQYF.